This T cell receptor (beta chain) stems from a study of T cells after yellow fever vaccination. Across the whole study: Fractions of limited cellularity were prepared by means of SMART-Seq v4 Ultra Low Input. The study, taken as a whole, reports: At around 96% for CD4 and about 88% for CD8, most primary-vaccination clones showed up again after the booster. Overall, a small share of clonotypes was seen in both CD4 and CD8 compartments.

Germline CDR1 SGHAT, CDR2 FQDESV (reference sequence). CDR3 length: 15 amino acids. V was clipped by 1 base and J by 7 bases, with 14 bases between them. Researchers made TCR cDNA using 5'RACE template switching, and this step added a universal primer site and UMIs. TCRdb re-analysed the 5' RACE reads in MiXCR, keeping a single row per CDR3 protein. Seen here are more than 300,000 distinct CDR3 sequences, over 8.5% observed once, and the top ten hold around 3.2%. A note on this clonotype: The antigen remains unidentified.

This rearrangement joins TRBV11-1 to TRBJ2-1, with D possibly being TRBD1 or TRBD2 (5 bases each). The material sequenced was CD4+ T cells sorted from PBMCs, taken 45 days after the yellow fever booster vaccination. The clonotype originates from a man between 18 and 35 years old who received the YFV17D yellow fever vaccine. CDR3 loop: CASSLVGTRLNEQFF. CDR3 nucleotide sequence: TGTGCCAGCAGCTTAGTAGGGACCCGGCTAAATGAGCAGTTCTTC. The full variable domain, in which reference TRBV11-1 and TRBJ2-1 provide the parts outside the CDR3, is EAEVAQSPRYKITEKSQAVAFWCDPISGHATLYWYRQILGQGPELLVQFQDESVVDDSQLPKDRFSAERLKGVDSTLKIQPAELGDSAMYLCASSLVGTRLNEQFFGPGTRLTVL.